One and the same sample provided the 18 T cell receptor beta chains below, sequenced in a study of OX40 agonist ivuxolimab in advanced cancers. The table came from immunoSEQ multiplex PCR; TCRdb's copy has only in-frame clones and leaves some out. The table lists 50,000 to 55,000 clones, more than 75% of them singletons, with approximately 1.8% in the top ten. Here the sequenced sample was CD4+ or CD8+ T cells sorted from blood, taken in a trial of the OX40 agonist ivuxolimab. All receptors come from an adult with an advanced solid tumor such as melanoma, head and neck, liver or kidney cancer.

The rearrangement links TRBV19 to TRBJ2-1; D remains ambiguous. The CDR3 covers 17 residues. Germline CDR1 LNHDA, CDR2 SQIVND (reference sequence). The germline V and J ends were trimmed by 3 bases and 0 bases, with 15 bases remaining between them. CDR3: CASSIEAVPSSYNEQFF. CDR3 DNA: TGTGCCAGTAGTATCGAGGCAGTTCCGAGCTCCTACAATGAGCAGTTCTTC.

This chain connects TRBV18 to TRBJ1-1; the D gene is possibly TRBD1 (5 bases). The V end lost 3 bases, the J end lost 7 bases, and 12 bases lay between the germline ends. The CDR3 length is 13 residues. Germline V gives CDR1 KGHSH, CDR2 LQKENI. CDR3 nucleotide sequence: TGTGCCAGCTCACCGCGCGACCAGGGTGAAGCTTTCTTT. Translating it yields CASSPRDQGEAFF.

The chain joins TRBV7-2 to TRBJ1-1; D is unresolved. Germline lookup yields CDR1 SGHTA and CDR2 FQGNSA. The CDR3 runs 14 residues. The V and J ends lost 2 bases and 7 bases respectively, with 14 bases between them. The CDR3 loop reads CASSLSKGLGEAFF. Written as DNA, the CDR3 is TGTGCCAGCAGCTTAAGTAAAGGGTTGGGTGAAGCTTTCTTT.

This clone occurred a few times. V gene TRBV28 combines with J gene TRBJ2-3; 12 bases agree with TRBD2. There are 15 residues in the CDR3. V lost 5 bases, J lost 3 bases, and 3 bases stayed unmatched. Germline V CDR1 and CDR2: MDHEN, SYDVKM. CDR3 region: CASSLGLAGTDTQYF. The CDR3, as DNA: TGTGCCAGCAGTCTCGGACTAGCGGGAACAGATACGCAGTATTTT.

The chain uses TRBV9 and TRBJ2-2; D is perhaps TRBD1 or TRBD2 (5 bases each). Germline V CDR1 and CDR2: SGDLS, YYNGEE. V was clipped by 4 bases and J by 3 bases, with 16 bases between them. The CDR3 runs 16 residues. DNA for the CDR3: TGTGCCAGCAGCACACCTGGGAGCAGGGACACCGGGGAGCTGTTTTTT. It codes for CASSTPGSRDTGELFF.

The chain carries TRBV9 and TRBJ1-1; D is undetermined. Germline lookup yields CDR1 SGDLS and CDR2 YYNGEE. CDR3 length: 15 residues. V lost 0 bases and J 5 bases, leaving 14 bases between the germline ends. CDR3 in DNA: TGTGCCAGCAGCGTAGATCGGGGTTTGAGGACTGAAGCTTTCTTT. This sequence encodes CASSVDRGLRTEAFF.

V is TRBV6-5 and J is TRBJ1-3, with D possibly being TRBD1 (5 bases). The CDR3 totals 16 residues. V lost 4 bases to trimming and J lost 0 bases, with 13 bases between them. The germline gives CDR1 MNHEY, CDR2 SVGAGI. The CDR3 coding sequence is TGTGCCAGCAGTTCGTGGACACTAAGCTCTGGAAACACCATATATTTT. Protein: CASSSWTLSSGNTIYF.

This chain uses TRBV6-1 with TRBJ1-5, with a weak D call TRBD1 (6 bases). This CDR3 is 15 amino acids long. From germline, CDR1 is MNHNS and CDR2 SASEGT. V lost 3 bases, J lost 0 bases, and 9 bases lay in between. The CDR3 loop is CASSDRGYSNQPQHF. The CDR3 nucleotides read TGTGCCAGCAGTGACAGGGGCTATAGCAATCAGCCCCAGCATTTT.

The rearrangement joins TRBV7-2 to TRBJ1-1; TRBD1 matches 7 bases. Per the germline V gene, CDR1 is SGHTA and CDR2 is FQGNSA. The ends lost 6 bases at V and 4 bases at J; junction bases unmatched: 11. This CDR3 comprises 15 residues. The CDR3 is CASSRDSPLLTEAFF. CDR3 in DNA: TGTGCCAGCAGTCGGGACAGCCCTCTACTCACTGAAGCTTTCTTT.

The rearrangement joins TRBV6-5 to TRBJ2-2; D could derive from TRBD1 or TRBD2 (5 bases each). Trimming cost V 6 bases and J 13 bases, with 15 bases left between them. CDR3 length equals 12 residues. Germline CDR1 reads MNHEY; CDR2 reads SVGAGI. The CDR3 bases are TGTGCCAGCAGCGCCGCCGGGGACGTGCTGTTTTTT. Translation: CASSAAGDVLFF.

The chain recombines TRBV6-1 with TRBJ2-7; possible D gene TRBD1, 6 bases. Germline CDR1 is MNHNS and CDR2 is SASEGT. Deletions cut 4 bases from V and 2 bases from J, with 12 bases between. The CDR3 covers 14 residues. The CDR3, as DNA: TGTGCCAGCAGTGCATACAGGGTGGCCTACGAGCAGTACTTC. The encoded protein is CASSAYRVAYEQYF.

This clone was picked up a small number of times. The CDR3 DNA reads TGTGCCAACTCCGAGGGGAGCTCGGCAGATACGCAGTATTTT. Translation gives CANSEGSSADTQYF. This rearrangement joins TRBV6-1 to TRBJ2-3, with D perhaps assigned TRBD1 or TRBD2 (5 bases each). CDR3 length equals 14 residues. V was shortened by 10 bases and J by 4 bases, with 18 bases between the two germline ends. Germline CDR1 reads MNHNS; CDR2 reads SASEGT.

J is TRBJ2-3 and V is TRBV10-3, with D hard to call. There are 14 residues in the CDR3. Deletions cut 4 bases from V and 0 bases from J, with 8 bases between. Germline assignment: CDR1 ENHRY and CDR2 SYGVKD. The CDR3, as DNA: TGTGCCATCAGTGTCTCTCCTAGCACAGATACGCAGTATTTT. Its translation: CAISVSPSTDTQYF.

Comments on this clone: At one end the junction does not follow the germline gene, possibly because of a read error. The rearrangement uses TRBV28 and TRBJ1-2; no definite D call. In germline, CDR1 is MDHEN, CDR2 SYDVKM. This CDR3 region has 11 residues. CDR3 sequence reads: CASMAREMPFF. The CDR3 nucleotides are TGTGCCAGCATGGCTAGGGAGATGCCTTTCTTC.

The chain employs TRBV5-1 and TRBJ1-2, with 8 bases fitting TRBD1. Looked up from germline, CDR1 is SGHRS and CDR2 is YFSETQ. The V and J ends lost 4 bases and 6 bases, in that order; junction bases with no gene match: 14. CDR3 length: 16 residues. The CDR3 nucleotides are TGCGCCAGCAGCCCCGTCGCCCCCGGGACAGGAGATGGCTACACCTTC. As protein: CASSPVAPGTGDGYTF.

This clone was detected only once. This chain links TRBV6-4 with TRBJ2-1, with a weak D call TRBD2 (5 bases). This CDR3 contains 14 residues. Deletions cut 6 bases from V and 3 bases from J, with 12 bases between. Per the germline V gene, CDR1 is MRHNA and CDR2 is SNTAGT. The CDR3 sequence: CASRREINYNEQFF. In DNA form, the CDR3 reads TGTGCCAGCAGAAGGGAGATAAACTACAATGAGCAGTTCTTC.

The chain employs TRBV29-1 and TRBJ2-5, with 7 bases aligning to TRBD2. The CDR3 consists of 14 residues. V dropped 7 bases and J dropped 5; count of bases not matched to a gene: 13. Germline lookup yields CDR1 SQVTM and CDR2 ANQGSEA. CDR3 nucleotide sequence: TGCAGCGCCTCCATCCGGGGGGTGTGGGAGACCCAGTACTTC. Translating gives CSASIRGVWETQYF.

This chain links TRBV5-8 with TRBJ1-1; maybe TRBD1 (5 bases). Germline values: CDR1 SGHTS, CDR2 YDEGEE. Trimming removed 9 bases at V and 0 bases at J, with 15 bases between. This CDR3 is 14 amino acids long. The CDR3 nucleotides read TGTGCCACAAAGGAGAGGGGAGTGAACACTGAAGCTTTCTTT. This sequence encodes CATKERGVNTEAFF.